What follows are 22 T cell receptor beta chains derived from one specimen sequenced in a study of T-cell memory formation after mild COVID-19. TCRdb called the 5' RACE reads again in MiXCR, with one record for every CDR3 protein. The sample includes roughly 600,000 distinct CDR3 sequences, around 17% of them seen just once. The sequenced sample consisted of PBMCs or a T cell subset sorted from them (not recorded which). The receptors come from an adult woman who had mild COVID-19 (a few samples of this study predate the infection). Cell type and time point are not known.

V usage is TRBV3-1 and J usage is TRBJ2-7, with D tentatively TRBD1 (7 bases). The V end lost 10 bases, the J end lost 6 bases, and 22 bases lay between the germline ends. This CDR3 comprises 14 residues. Germline CDR1 and CDR2: LGHDT and YNNKEL (reference sequence). The CDR3 nucleotides read TGTGCCATTCAAAACCGACAGGGAGGATCCGAGCAGTACTTC. Residues: CAIQNRQGGSEQYF.

This CDR3 is CAWLPLDRGFLFF. CDR3 sequence (DNA): TGTGCCTGGCTGCCTCTTGACAGGGGGTTTTTGTTCTTC. The chain joins TRBV30 to TRBJ2-1; 9 bases map to TRBD1. Germline V gene sequence: CDR1 GTSNPN, CDR2 SVGIG (reference sequence). This CDR3 comprises 13 residues. J was trimmed by 15 bases and V by 5 bases; bases with no gene match: 14.

The rearrangement links TRBV28 to TRBJ1-5; no reliable D call. This CDR3 region has 13 residues. CDR1 and CDR2 from the germline V gene are MDHEN and SYDVKM. Trimming shortened V by 5 bases and J by 4 bases, and 9 bases separated the two germline ends. Here the CDR3 DNA reads TGTGCCAGCAGTACAATTACGAATCAGCCCCAGCATTTT. Translating it yields CASSTITNQPQHF.

This clonotype was seen a handful of times. The chain recombines TRBV11-2 with TRBJ1-1, with a weak D call TRBD1 (6 bases). This CDR3 comprises 13 residues. Per germline, CDR1 SGHAT and CDR2 FQNNGV. V was clipped by 0 bases and J by 7 bases, with 9 bases between them. The CDR3 nucleotides are TGTGCCAGCAGCTTAGAAAGGGGGGATGAAGCTTTCTTT. Translating it yields CASSLERGDEAFF.

This clonotype was detected many times. The rearrangement joins TRBV7-2 to TRBJ2-3; tentatively, D is TRBD2 (5 bases). The CDR3 totals 15 residues. V was shortened by 5 bases and J by 0 bases, with 12 bases between the two germline ends. Per the germline V gene, CDR1 is SGHTA and CDR2 is FQGNSA. The DNA of the CDR3 is TGTGCCAGCAGCCGAGACTATTTAAGCACAGATACGCAGTATTTT. Translating gives CASSRDYLSTDTQYF.

This clonotype showed up just a few times. This chain links TRBV7-8 with TRBJ1-1, with 7 bases aligning to TRBD1. This CDR3 contains 19 residues. Trimming cost V 1 base and J 0 bases; bases outside gene matches: 14. CDR1 and CDR2 (germline): SGHVS, FQNEAQ. Written as DNA, the CDR3 is TGTGCCAGCAGCTTAGAGCGGGGGACAGAGACCCTCATGAACACTGAAGCTTTCTTT. As protein: CASSLERGTETLMNTEAFF.

This clonotype was seen ten or more times. The chain links TRBV7-9 to TRBJ2-7; tentatively, D is TRBD1 (5 bases). The CDR3 extends over 12 amino acids. V was pared by 5 bases and J by 7 bases, with 12 bases between. Germline lookup yields CDR1 SEHNR and CDR2 FQNEAQ (reference sequence). CDR3 DNA: TGTGCCAGCAGCAGGGGTCTTAGGGAGCAGTACTTC. Translated: CASSRGLREQYF.

The V call is TRBV20-1, the J call TRBJ2-5, with TRBD2 as a possible D gene (6 bases). This CDR3 is 16 amino acids long. Germline V gene data show CDR1 as DFQATT and CDR2 as SNEGSKA (reference sequence). With 3 bases removed from V and 5 bases from J, the gap between germline ends came to 22 bases. The CDR3 spells CSARAPVPGVDETQYF. In DNA form, the CDR3 reads TGCAGTGCTAGGGCCCCAGTTCCGGGGGTGGACGAGACCCAGTACTTC.

The sample holds a few counts of this clonotype. The J gene is TRBJ2-5, the V gene TRBV9; the D gene is possibly TRBD1 (6 bases). Germline values: CDR1 SGDLS, CDR2 YYNGEE. Deletions cut 3 bases from V and 5 bases from J, with 14 bases between. There are 14 residues in the CDR3. CDR3: CASSAKQGWETQYF. CDR3 nucleotide sequence: TGTGCCAGCAGCGCCAAACAGGGATGGGAGACCCAGTACTTC.

This clonotype showed up just a few times. V and J are TRBV7-2 and TRBJ2-3, with D perhaps TRBD2 (7 bases). Trimming left V 5 bases short and J 0 bases short, with 24 bases between. CDR3 length: 19 amino acids. Germline CDR1 reads SGHTA; CDR2 reads FQGNSA. The CDR3 region is CASSRGLTGGYPSTDTQYF. CDR3 nucleotides: TGTGCCAGCAGCCGCGGGTTAACGGGGGGCTACCCTAGCACAGATACGCAGTATTTT.

The chain links TRBV11-3 to TRBJ2-1, with 12 bases identical to TRBD1. CDR1 SGHNT and CDR2 YENEEA come from the germline V gene. With V trimmed by 1 base and J by 12 bases, 7 bases remained unmatched. This CDR3 has 15 amino acids. The CDR3 protein is CASSLAGQGARRQFF. The DNA for the CDR3 is TGTGCCAGCAGCTTAGCGGGACAGGGGGCCCGGCGGCAGTTCTTC.

This clonotype was seen only a few times. This sequence joins TRBV20-1 and TRBJ2-1, with 15 bases identical to TRBD2. The V gene's germline CDR1 is DFQATT and CDR2 SNEGSKA (reference sequence). The CDR3 consists of 15 residues. Trimming removed 7 bases from V and 8 bases from J; junction bases left unmatched: 9. CDR3 in DNA: TGCAGTGGACTCGGGACTAGCGGGGGGTACGATGAGCAGTTCTTC. This translates into CSGLGTSGGYDEQFF.

This clonotype was found many times. This chain's CDR3 is CASSQVFFYEQYF. The CDR3 DNA is TGTGCCAGCAGCCAAGTCTTTTTCTACGAGCAGTACTTC. The chain employs TRBV3-1 and TRBJ2-7; D not resolved. Trimming took 1 base from V and 3 from J, leaving 7 bases between them. The length of the CDR3 is 13 residues. CDR1 and CDR2 from the germline V gene are LGHDT and YNNKEL (reference sequence).

The chain recombines TRBV7-2 with TRBJ2-5; TRBD2 is a possible D gene (5 bases). V lost 4 bases to trimming and J lost 2 bases, with 17 bases between them. There are 16 residues in the CDR3. CDR1 and CDR2 from the germline V gene are SGHTA and FQGNSA. The CDR3 coding sequence is TGTGCCAGCAGCTCGGGGTTGGTGGGAGATCAAGAGACCCAGTACTTC. It encodes CASSSGLVGDQETQYF.

This clonotype was counted at least ten times. The chain links TRBV25-1 to TRBJ2-6, with D hard to call. The V end lost 4 bases, the J end lost 0 bases, and 7 bases lay between the germline ends. This CDR3 spans 15 amino acids. Germline CDR1 MGHDK, CDR2 SYGVNS. The CDR3 reads CASSVGDSGANVLTF. CDR3 DNA sequence: TGTGCCAGCAGTGTCGGCGACTCTGGGGCCAACGTCCTGACTTTC.

This clonotype was detected many times. The chain combines TRBV5-5 with TRBJ2-1, with 7 bases identical to TRBD2. The V and J ends lost 3 bases and 0 bases, in that order; junction bases with no gene match: 9. This CDR3 is 17 amino acids long. Germline loops: CDR1 SGHKS, CDR2 YYEKEE (reference sequence). CDR3 sequence reads: CASSYPSSGSSYNEQFF. As DNA, the CDR3 is TGTGCCAGCAGCTACCCTTCTAGCGGAAGCTCCTACAATGAGCAGTTCTTC.

The sample holds a few counts of this clonotype. This chain joins TRBV5-1 and TRBJ2-3, with D possibly being TRBD2 (6 bases). The CDR3 consists of 16 residues. The germline V gene encodes CDR1 SGHRS and CDR2 YFSETQ. Trimming removed 6 bases at V and 3 bases at J, with 20 bases between. The DNA for the CDR3 is TGCGCCAGCACTCGGGAGCGGTTGGGGAAAACAGATACGCAGTATTTT. Protein sequence: CASTRERLGKTDTQYF.

V and J are TRBV12-3 or TRBV12-4 and TRBJ1-1; TRBD1 aligns across 9 bases. The CDR3 has 17 residues. V lost 4 bases, J lost 2 bases, and 11 bases stayed unmatched. DNA of the CDR3: TGTGCCAGCAGTTCGTCTCAAGGGACAGGGTATAACACTGAAGCTTTCTTT. Translated, it gives CASSSSQGTGYNTEAFF.

This clonotype has ten or more counts. This chain uses TRBV7-2 with TRBJ2-1; D ambiguous. V was trimmed by 5 bases and J by 0 bases, leaving 14 bases between them. The CDR3 contains 16 residues. Germline CDR1 and CDR2: SGHTA and FQGNSA. This chain's CDR3 is CASSTHPLSSYNEQFF. DNA for the CDR3: TGTGCCAGCAGCACCCACCCGTTGAGCTCCTACAATGAGCAGTTCTTC.

The chain uses TRBV12-3 or TRBV12-4 and TRBJ2-3; 15 bases map to TRBD2. This CDR3 has 18 amino acids. V lost 6 bases to trimming and J lost 4 bases; unmatched junction nucleotides: 11. CDR3 DNA: TGTGCCAGCAGCCGACCGGGACTAGCGGGAGGAATCGCAGATACGCAGTATTTT. Translating gives CASSRPGLAGGIADTQYF.

This chain connects TRBV12-3 or TRBV12-4 to TRBJ2-1; the match to TRBD1 covers 8 bases. J gave up 8 bases and V 5 bases, and 8 bases lay outside the gene matches. CDR3 length: 14 residues. CDR3 sequence reads: CASSQGQGGHEQFF. Here the CDR3 DNA reads TGTGCCAGCAGTCAAGGACAGGGTGGCCATGAGCAGTTCTTC.

The V call is TRBV12-3 or TRBV12-4, the J call TRBJ2-3; 7 nucleotides match TRBD2. CDR3 length: 16 residues. The V segment lost 2 bases and the J segment 0 bases; nucleotides outside the gene matches: 5. CDR3 amino acids: CASSLSGAGSTDTQYF. DNA for the CDR3: TGTGCCAGCAGTTTAAGTGGAGCGGGGAGCACAGATACGCAGTATTTT.